This T cell receptor beta chain was sequenced in a study of T cells in Graves' hyperthyroidism and ophthalmopathy. Whole-study findings and limits: Clonotypes that were expanded in thyroid above 0.001 mostly appeared in blood too.

The CDR3 is 15 amino acids. Trimming cost V 1 base and J 3 bases, with 13 bases left between them. The germline CDR1 and CDR2 sequences are SGHTA and FQGNSA. A remark on this clonotype: Its matching antigen is unknown. A read error may be the cause here, since a much bigger clone is one base away.

TCR beta CDR3 regions were amplified from RNA transcripts. HTBI primers were used for first-round RT-PCR of the TCR CDR3. MiXCR, applied by TCRdb to the multiplex PCR reads, yields one record per CDR3 protein. The sample comprises nearly 750,000 distinct CDR3 sequences, 35% of which are singletons, and 30% to 40% rests with the top ten. Sample: blood. The V and J genes are TRBV7-2 and TRBJ2-7; possibly TRBD1 for D (6 bases). The sequence was obtained from a woman between 40 and 55 years old with Graves' hyperthyroidism. The CDR3 nucleotides are TGTACCAGCAGCTTAGGGGGGCCTCAGAACTACGAGCAGTACTTC. Protein: CTSSLGGPQNYEQYF. Full variable domain (remainder filled in from reference TRBV7-2 and TRBJ2-7): GAGVSQSPSNKVTEKGKDVELRCDPISGHTALYWYRQSLGQGLEFLIYFQGNSAPDKSGLPSDRFSAERTGGSVSTLTIQRTQQEDSAVYLCTSSLGGPQNYEQYFGPGTRLTVT.